This passage covers 27 T cell receptor beta chains from one sample sequenced in a study of neurological immune-mediated disorders. TCRdb redid the calling of the 5' RACE reads with MiXCR, one entry per CDR3 protein. The table shows approximately 46,000 distinct CDR3 sequences, with under 3.5% occurring only once. Sample: PBMCs. The source of these receptors is a woman aged 45-59 years with multiple sclerosis.

This clonotype was detected many times. The chain is built from TRBV2 and TRBJ2-3; the match to TRBD1 covers 7 bases. CDR1 is SNHLY and CDR2 is FYNNEI in the germline V gene. The CDR3 has 17 amino acids. The V gene end was trimmed by 4 bases and the J gene end by 3 bases; junction bases not matched to a gene: 13. This chain's CDR3 is CASSVYLGGMGTDTQYF. The CDR3, as DNA: TGTGCCAGCAGTGTGTATTTAGGGGGCATGGGTACAGATACGCAGTATTTT.

This clonotype was counted ten times or more. The chain uses TRBV20-1 and TRBJ2-7, with 12 bases identical to TRBD2. The CDR3 loop spans 14 amino acids. Trimming at V came to 3 bases and at J to 7 bases, leaving 7 bases not matched to a gene. Germline CDR1 is DFQATT and CDR2 is SNEGSKA (reference sequence). The DNA for the CDR3 is TGCAGTGCTAGTCTAGCGGGAGGGCCGCGGGAGCAGTACTTC. Protein product: CSASLAGGPREQYF.

This clonotype showed up many times. The rearrangement joins TRBV12-3 or TRBV12-4 to TRBJ2-1; D is uncertain. V lost 4 bases and J 0 bases, leaving 13 bases between the germline ends. The CDR3 is 16 amino acids. The CDR3 region is CASSSPPLSSYNEQFF. CDR3 nucleotides: TGTGCCAGCAGTTCCCCTCCTTTGAGCTCCTACAATGAGCAGTTCTTC.

This clonotype was seen ten or more times. V and J are TRBV29-1 and TRBJ2-7, with D uncertain. The V gene lost 2 bases and the J gene lost 1 base, with 6 bases spanning the gap. This CDR3 spans 12 amino acids. Germline CDR1 is SQVTM and CDR2 is ANQGSEA. The CDR3 DNA follows: TGCAGCGTTGAAACCCCATCCTACGAGCAGTACTTC. Translated: CSVETPSYEQYF.

This clonotype was detected ten times or more. The chain joins TRBV5-1 to TRBJ1-1; the D is unclear. From germline, CDR1 is SGHRS and CDR2 YFSETQ. Trimming removed 1 base at V and 1 base at J, with 5 bases between. This CDR3 spans 13 amino acids. The CDR3 is CASSLLGNTEAFF. CDR3 DNA: TGCGCCAGCAGCTTGCTAGGGAACACTGAAGCTTTCTTT. Variable domain in full (rest from reference TRBV5-1 and TRBJ1-1): KAGVTQTPRYLIKTRGQQVTLSCSPISGHRSVSWYQQTPGQGLQFLFEYFSETQRNKGNFPGRFSGRQFSNSRSEMNVSTLELGDSALYLCASSLLGNTEAFFGQGTRLTVV.

This clonotype was recorded many times. This chain's CDR3 is CASSWNPGQGEGEQYF. The CDR3 bases are TGCGCCAGCAGCTGGAACCCGGGACAGGGTGAAGGAGAGCAGTACTTC. The chain employs TRBV5-1 and TRBJ2-7, with 9 bases that match TRBD1. The CDR3 has 16 residues. CDR1 and CDR2 from the germline V gene are SGHRS and YFSETQ. V gave up 3 bases and J gave up 7 bases; unmatched junction bases: 14.

This clonotype occurred many times. The chain carries TRBV20-1 and TRBJ1-5, with a possible D match to TRBD1 (5 bases). This CDR3 comprises 14 residues. CDR1 is DFQATT, CDR2 SNEGSKA, per germline (reference sequence). V was shortened by 6 bases and J by 6 bases, with 18 bases between the two germline ends. CDR3 nucleotides: TGCAGTGCAATTGCTACCACTGGGGGTCAGCCCCAGCATTTT. Translated, it gives CSAIATTGGQPQHF.

This clonotype counts as medium-sized. The chain employs TRBV28 and TRBJ2-1, with 8 bases aligning to TRBD2. The J segment lost 10 bases and the V segment lost 5 bases, leaving 4 bases of the junction unmatched. CDR3 length: 12 residues. Germline V gene data show CDR1 as MDHEN and CDR2 as SYDVKM. The CDR3 coding sequence is TGTGCCAGCAGTCCCTGGACTAGCGAGCAGTTCTTC. This sequence encodes CASSPWTSEQFF. The entire variable domain, with the rest obtained from reference TRBV28 and TRBJ2-1, is as follows: DVKVTQSSRYLVKRTGEKVFLECVQDMDHENMFWYRQDPGLGLRLIYFSYDVKMKEKGDIPEGYSVSREKKERFSLILESASTNQTSMYLCASSPWTSEQFFGPGTRLTVL.

This clonotype was recorded many times. J is TRBJ1-2 and V is TRBV20-1, with D unresolved. CDR3 size: 12 residues. Trimming removed 4 bases at V and 2 bases at J, with 8 bases between. Germline V lookup: CDR1 DFQATT, CDR2 SNEGSKA (reference sequence). The CDR3 here is CSANPGNYGYTF. The CDR3 nucleotides are TGCAGTGCTAACCCAGGAAACTATGGCTACACCTTC.

This clonotype was recorded at least ten times. CDR3 coding DNA: TGTGCCAGCTCACCCGCGGCTAATCAGCCCCAGCATTTT. This codes for CASSPAANQPQHF. V gene TRBV18 combines with J gene TRBJ1-5; D remains unclear. V was shortened by 3 bases and J by 4 bases, with 7 bases between the two germline ends. This CDR3 has 13 amino acids. Germline CDR1 is KGHSH and CDR2 is LQKENI.

Ten or more counts support this clonotype. The chain uses TRBV5-1 and TRBJ2-7, with 8 bases matching TRBD1. This CDR3 is 17 amino acids long. J gave up 9 bases and V 4 bases, and 21 bases lay outside the gene matches. The V gene's germline CDR1 is SGHRS and CDR2 YFSETQ. DNA for the CDR3: TGCGCCAGCAGCGGTGCCCTGAGGACAGGGCCCCCCGAAGGGCAGTACTTC. This codes for CASSGALRTGPPEGQYF.

This clonotype was detected many times. The rearrangement joins TRBV5-1 to TRBJ2-1; 11 bases agree with TRBD1. The CDR3 consists of 15 residues. Germline lookup yields CDR1 SGHRS and CDR2 YFSETQ. V was pared by 4 bases and J by 6 bases, with 6 bases of the junction left unmatched. The CDR3 region has the DNA TGCGCCAGCAGCCTGGACAGGGGGCCGTTCAATGAGCAGTTCTTC. This encodes CASSLDRGPFNEQFF.

In this sample, this clonotype turned up many times. The V call is TRBV2, the J call TRBJ2-1, with D unresolved. The V end was cut by 7 bases, the J end by 5 bases, with 9 bases between. CDR1 and CDR2 from the germline V gene are SNHLY and FYNNEI. This CDR3 spans 12 amino acids. The CDR3 region has the DNA TGTGCCAGCATGTTTCGGGACAATGAGCAGTTCTTC. Residues: CASMFRDNEQFF.

This clonotype was recorded many times. The chain has TRBV20-1 and TRBJ2-2; D may be TRBD1 (6 bases). Trimming pared 6 bases from V and 3 bases from J, leaving 14 bases between. CDR3 length: 14 amino acids. From germline, CDR1 is DFQATT and CDR2 SNEGSKA (reference sequence). The CDR3 reads CSAYRDTYTGELFF. In DNA, the CDR3 is TGCAGTGCATACCGGGACACCTACACCGGGGAGCTGTTTTTT.

This clonotype was seen ten or more times. The chain is built from TRBV12-3 or TRBV12-4 and TRBJ2-7, with D tentatively TRBD2 (7 bases). Trimming pared 7 bases from V and 0 bases from J, leaving 16 bases between. CDR3 length equals 15 residues. CDR3 nucleotides: TGTGCCAGCACCTTCGGGGGGCTCGACTCCTACGAGCAGTACTTC. The encoded protein is CASTFGGLDSYEQYF.

This clonotype has a count of ten or more. This sequence joins TRBV7-9 and TRBJ1-1; TRBD1 is a possible D gene (5 bases). Per the germline V gene, CDR1 is SEHNR and CDR2 is FQNEAQ (reference sequence). V lost 2 bases and J 5 bases, leaving 12 bases between the germline ends. The CDR3 is made up of 14 amino acids. CDR3 in amino acids: CASSLLGVGTEAFF. CDR3 DNA: TGTGCCAGCAGCTTACTAGGGGTTGGGACTGAAGCTTTCTTT.

This clonotype has at least ten counts. This chain uses TRBV5-1 with TRBJ2-7, with 7 bases fitting TRBD1. This CDR3 contains 15 residues. J lost 3 bases, V lost 3 bases, and 9 bases had no gene match. Per germline, CDR1 SGHRS and CDR2 YFSETQ. This CDR3 reads CASSYQQGSVYEQYF. CDR3 DNA: TGCGCCAGCAGCTACCAACAGGGGTCAGTCTACGAGCAGTACTTC.

This clonotype came up a few times. The J gene is TRBJ1-4, the V gene TRBV7-8; D gene ambiguous. V lost 5 bases and J 8 bases, leaving 15 bases between the germline ends. The CDR3 has 14 amino acids. Germline values: CDR1 SGHVS, CDR2 FQNEAQ. CDR3 region: CASSSSPIGEKLFF. The CDR3 coding sequence is TGTGCCAGCAGCAGTAGCCCAATCGGGGAAAAACTGTTTTTT.

This clonotype was detected many times. The chain is built from TRBV3-1 and TRBJ2-5, with 11 bases that match TRBD1. CDR3 length equals 15 residues. In germline, CDR1 is LGHDT, CDR2 YNNKEL (reference sequence). Germline trimming cut 3 bases from V and 5 bases from J; bases unmatched to any gene: 5. CDR3 coding DNA: TGTGCCAGCAGCCACTGGACAGGGGGCGAGGAGACCCAGTACTTC. It yields the protein CASSHWTGGEETQYF.

In this sample, this clonotype turned up many times. This chain links TRBV20-1 with TRBJ2-3; 12 nucleotides align to TRBD2. Germline assignment: CDR1 DFQATT and CDR2 SNEGSKA (reference sequence). The CDR3 spans 15 residues. Germline trimming cut 0 bases from V and 8 bases from J; bases unmatched to any gene: 6. For the CDR3, the DNA is TGCAGTGCTAGAGATACGACTAGCGGGGGTGGTACGCAGTATTTT. Protein product: CSARDTTSGGGTQYF.

This clonotype was seen many times. The gene calls are TRBV7-2 and TRBJ2-7; D ambiguous. Trimming took 1 base from V and 4 from J, leaving 8 bases between them. This CDR3 has 13 residues. Germline V gene data show CDR1 as SGHTA and CDR2 as FQGNSA. In DNA form, the CDR3 reads TGTGCCAGCAGCTTAGGGGTGGGTTACGAGCAGTACTTC. Amino acid sequence: CASSLGVGYEQYF.

In this sample, this clonotype turned up many times. This rearrangement joins TRBV6-6 to TRBJ1-1, with TRBD1 matching 12 bases. CDR1 and CDR2 from the germline V gene are MNHNY and SVGAGI (reference sequence). This CDR3 spans 17 amino acids. Losses at the gene ends were 6 bases for V and 1 base for J; bases not matched to a gene: 9. CDR3 in amino acids: CASSPTGTGGRNTEAFF. CDR3 DNA: TGTGCCAGCAGCCCAACCGGGACAGGGGGCCGGAACACTGAAGCTTTCTTT.

In this sample, this clonotype turned up many times. The chain joins TRBV2 to TRBJ2-1; 10 nucleotides align to TRBD1. CDR1 and CDR2 (germline): SNHLY, FYNNEI. V lost 6 bases, J lost 9 bases, and 5 bases stayed unmatched. This CDR3 is 13 amino acids long. The CDR3 loop is CASRGTGAGEQFF. DNA for the CDR3: TGTGCCAGCAGGGGGACAGGGGCTGGTGAGCAGTTCTTC.

This clonotype was counted at least ten times. V and J are TRBV5-6 and TRBJ2-1, with D hard to call. This CDR3 spans 15 amino acids. The germline V gene has CDR1 SGHDT and CDR2 YYEEEE. V dropped 6 bases and J dropped 2 bases, with 15 bases sitting between them. CDR3 sequence (DNA): TGTGCCAGCAACGTTGGAGTGTTTGCCTACAATGAGCAGTTCTTC. As protein: CASNVGVFAYNEQFF.

This clonotype was recorded at least ten times. The chain combines TRBV6-2 or TRBV6-3 with TRBJ2-7; D is unresolved. Looked up from germline, CDR1 is MNHEY and CDR2 is SVGEGT. The CDR3 covers 12 residues. V dropped 6 bases and J dropped 7 bases, with 13 bases sitting between them. The CDR3 here is CASSHGRREQYF. The CDR3 bases are TGTGCCAGCAGCCACGGACGACGGGAGCAGTACTTC.

This clonotype appeared many times. The chain carries TRBV12-3 or TRBV12-4 and TRBJ2-2, with D possibly matching TRBD2 (5 bases). The V and J ends lost 7 bases and 5 bases respectively, with 14 bases between them. CDR3 length: 14 amino acids. This chain's CDR3 is CASKRTEKTGELFF. CDR3 DNA: TGTGCCAGCAAGCGGACCGAGAAAACCGGGGAGCTGTTTTTT.

Many counts were recorded for this clonotype. The chain joins TRBV7-2 to TRBJ2-3; D is possibly TRBD1 or TRBD2 (5 bases each). Trimming stripped 5 bases from V and 5 bases from J, with 20 bases between. CDR3 length equals 16 residues. Germline CDR1 SGHTA, CDR2 FQGNSA. The CDR3 DNA reads as TGTGCCAGCAGCCCCCCTTCGGGCCTTGGGGGAGATACGCAGTATTTT. This encodes CASSPPSGLGGDTQYF.